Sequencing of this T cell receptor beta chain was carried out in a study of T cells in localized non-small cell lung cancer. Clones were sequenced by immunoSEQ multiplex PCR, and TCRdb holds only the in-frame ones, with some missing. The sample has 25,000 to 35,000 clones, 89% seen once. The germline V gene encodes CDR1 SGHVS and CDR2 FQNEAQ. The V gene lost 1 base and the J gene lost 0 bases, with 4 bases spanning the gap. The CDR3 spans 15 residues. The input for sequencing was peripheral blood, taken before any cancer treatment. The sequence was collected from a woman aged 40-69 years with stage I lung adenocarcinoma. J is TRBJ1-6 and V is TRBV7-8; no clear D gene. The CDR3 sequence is CASSLGGSYNSPLHF. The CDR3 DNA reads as TGTGCCAGCAGCTTAGGGGGCTCCTATAATTCACCCCTCCACTTT.